This entry lists 18 T cell receptor beta chains sequenced from one sample in a study of cytomegalovirus exposure and HLA in healthy donors. Libraries were prepared by immunoSEQ multiplex PCR; TCRdb keeps only in-frame clonotypes and omits some of them. In the table there are about 360,000 clones, 80% to 90% of which are singletons. The specimen sequenced was PBMCs. The receptors were gathered from a woman between 18 and 29 years old in good health and CMV-seronegative.

The rearrangement links TRBV7-9 to TRBJ2-1, with 10 bases identical to TRBD1. This CDR3 region has 15 residues. V shed 4 bases, J shed 5 bases, and the junction held 5 bases outside the gene matches. Germline CDR1 and CDR2: SEHNR and FQNEAQ (reference sequence). As DNA, the CDR3 is TGTGCCAGCAGCTCTCCGGGACAGGGGAACAATGAGCAGTTCTTC. Amino acid sequence: CASSSPGQGNNEQFF.

V gene TRBV28 combines with J gene TRBJ2-3; possibly TRBD1 for D (6 bases). The CDR3 is made up of 16 amino acids. V lost 3 bases to trimming and J lost 4 bases, with 17 bases between them. Looked up from germline, CDR1 is MDHEN and CDR2 is SYDVKM. DNA for the CDR3: TGTGCCAGCAGTTTGACAGGAAGGTCCCTCGCAGATACGCAGTATTTT. Translating it yields CASSLTGRSLADTQYF.

In regard to this clone: Other nucleotide sequences in the sample specify the same CDR3. V is TRBV28 and J is TRBJ2-7; weak D call: TRBD2 (5 bases). Germline CDR1 MDHEN, CDR2 SYDVKM. The CDR3 spans 12 residues. V was clipped by 6 bases and J by 2 bases, with 8 bases between them. Here the CDR3 reads CASSRGAYEQYF. The CDR3, as DNA: TGTGCCAGCAGCCGGGGTGCCTACGAGCAGTACTTC.

This clone was counted once. This chain links TRBV19 with TRBJ1-2; no definite D call. Germline V gene lookup returns CDR1 LNHDA and CDR2 SQIVND (reference sequence). The CDR3 is made up of 13 amino acids. Trimming cost V 7 bases and J 2 bases, with 11 bases left between them. CDR3 protein: CASTGGRNYGYTF. CDR3 nucleotides: TGTGCCAGTACCGGAGGCCGGAACTATGGCTACACCTTC.

This clone was observed a few times. V is TRBV6-5 and J is TRBJ2-7; TRBD1 might be the D (5 bases). This CDR3 comprises 14 residues. Germline CDR1 is MNHEY and CDR2 is SVGAGI. The V and J ends lost 6 bases and 0 bases respectively, with 12 bases between them. The CDR3 reads CASRLTVSSYEQYF. CDR3 DNA: TGTGCCAGCAGATTGACAGTTAGCTCCTACGAGCAGTACTTC.

This clone was observed a single time. The V call is TRBV15, the J call TRBJ1-1; 8 nucleotides align to TRBD1. Germline values: CDR1 LNHNV, CDR2 YYDKDF (reference sequence). This CDR3 region has 15 residues. V shed 5 bases and J 4 bases; nucleotides not matched to a gene: 9. CDR3 loop: CATSQDQGAGTEAFF. CDR3 coding DNA: TGTGCCACCAGCCAGGATCAGGGGGCGGGCACTGAAGCTTTCTTT. Filled out from reference TRBV15 and TRBJ1-1, the complete variable domain reads DAMVIQNPRYQVTQFGKPVTLSCSQTLNHNVMYWYQQKSSQAPKLLFHYYDKDFNNEADTPDNFQSRRPNTSFCFLDIRSPGLGDTAMYLCATSQDQGAGTEAFFGQGTRLTVV.

This clone has more than one count but fewer than ten. V gene TRBV10-2 combines with J gene TRBJ2-7; TRBD2 agrees at 8 bases. Germline CDR1 is WSHSY and CDR2 is SAAADI. The CDR3 loop spans 15 amino acids. The V and J ends lost 0 bases and 2 bases, in that order; junction bases with no gene match: 3. CDR3 amino acids: CASSESTSGAYEQYF. CDR3 DNA: TGCGCCAGCAGTGAGTCAACTAGCGGCGCCTACGAGCAGTACTTC.

The chain couples TRBV18 to TRBJ2-7, with a tentative D call TRBD1 (6 bases). Germline CDR1 is KGHSH and CDR2 is LQKENI. The CDR3 is 15 amino acids. V shed 3 bases and J shed 2 bases, with 14 bases lying between them. CDR3 sequence reads: CASSPSGHSTYEQYF. The CDR3, as DNA: TGTGCCAGCTCACCTTCGGGACACTCTACCTACGAGCAGTACTTC.

This chain links TRBV29-1 with TRBJ2-7; TRBD2 might be the D (7 bases). The CDR3 length is 13 residues. V gave up 5 bases and J gave up 3 bases, with 14 bases separating them. In germline, CDR1 is SQVTM, CDR2 ANQGSEA. The CDR3 sequence is CSVRGATFYEQYF. The DNA for the CDR3 is TGCAGCGTTCGGGGGGCCACCTTCTACGAGCAGTACTTC.

V and J are TRBV4-2 and TRBJ2-3; 7 nucleotides line up with TRBD1. V dropped 8 bases and J dropped 6; count of bases not matched to a gene: 8. The CDR3 extends over 13 amino acids. Germline CDR1 reads LGHNA; CDR2 reads YNFKEQ. The CDR3 DNA sequence: TGTGCCAGCTCCCAGGGGGAAAGGGATACGCAGTATTTT. This sequence encodes CASSQGERDTQYF.

This rearrangement joins TRBV11-2 to TRBJ2-7, with 9 bases identical to TRBD2. CDR1 SGHAT and CDR2 FQNNGV come from the germline V gene. J was trimmed by 2 bases and V by 6 bases; bases with no gene match: 11. The CDR3 has 16 amino acids. CDR3 region: CASSRARLAEPYEQYF. The CDR3 bases are TGTGCCAGCAGTCGTGCCCGACTAGCGGAGCCCTACGAGCAGTACTTC.

This chain connects TRBV27 to TRBJ1-2; 11 positions agree with TRBD1. Germline CDR1 and CDR2: MNHEY and SMNVEV (reference sequence). The CDR3 is made up of 16 amino acids. The trim removed 6 bases at V and 5 bases at J, leaving 11 bases unmatched. CDR3 sequence reads: CASSQPGTGGIYGYTF. The CDR3 DNA reads as TGTGCCAGCAGCCAGCCGGGGACAGGGGGTATTTATGGCTACACCTTC.

The V gene is TRBV11-2, the J gene TRBJ1-2; tentative D call: TRBD1 (6 bases). Trimming shortened V by 3 bases and J by 8 bases, and 22 bases separated the two germline ends. The CDR3 is 16 amino acids. Germline lookup yields CDR1 SGHAT and CDR2 FQNNGV. CDR3 in amino acids: CASSFQPGQADRGYTF. The DNA of the CDR3 is TGTGCCAGCAGCTTCCAACCGGGACAAGCAGACCGGGGCTACACCTTC.

This clone was detected only a few times. The rearrangement joins TRBV4-2 to TRBJ2-7, with 12 bases that match TRBD2. The CDR3 sequence is 15 residues long. V trimming: 3 bases; J trimming: 0 bases; junction bases outside the gene matches: 0. Germline V gene lookup returns CDR1 LGHNA and CDR2 YNFKEQ. This chain's CDR3 is CASSQTSGSSYEQYF. CDR3 coding DNA: TGTGCCAGCAGCCAGACTAGCGGGAGCTCCTACGAGCAGTACTTC.

V and J are TRBV7-8 and TRBJ1-5; 9 positions match TRBD1. The CDR3 covers 15 residues. Germline V CDR1 and CDR2: SGHVS, FQNEAQ. V was pared by 1 base and J by 4 bases, with 2 bases of the junction left unmatched. The CDR3 region is CASSLEGTGNQPQHF. For the CDR3, the DNA is TGTGCCAGCAGCTTAGAAGGGACAGGGAATCAGCCCCAGCATTTT.

This clone was counted only a few times. V gene TRBV27 combines with J gene TRBJ2-7; D unclear. From germline, CDR1 is MNHEY and CDR2 SMNVEV (reference sequence). V lost 1 base and J 1 base, leaving 5 bases between the germline ends. This CDR3 region has 13 residues. CDR3 coding DNA: TGTGCCAGCAGTTTATTCGGGTCCTACGAGCAGTACTTC. Protein sequence: CASSLFGSYEQYF.

This chain joins TRBV7-8 and TRBJ2-1; 14 bases map to TRBD2. The germline V gene encodes CDR1 SGHVS and CDR2 FQNEAQ. Unmatched junction bases numbered 10, after V lost 5 bases and J lost 4 bases. The CDR3 runs 18 residues. The CDR3 loop is CASSVGTSGGPQYNEQFF. The CDR3 DNA reads TGTGCCAGCAGCGTGGGGACTAGCGGGGGTCCTCAGTACAATGAGCAGTTCTTC.

The chain uses TRBV2 and TRBJ1-2, with a possible D match to TRBD1 (6 bases). Germline lookup yields CDR1 SNHLY and CDR2 FYNNEI. The CDR3 consists of 15 residues. Trimming removed 0 bases at V and 2 bases at J, with 10 bases between. The CDR3 loop reads CASSEARQENYGYTF. CDR3 coding DNA: TGTGCCAGCAGTGAAGCCCGACAGGAAAACTATGGCTACACCTTC.